This TCR beta chain was recovered during a study of cytomegalovirus exposure and HLA in healthy donors. This clone was seen just once. Germline-derived CDR1 and CDR2 are SGDLS and YYNGEE. The V gene end was trimmed by 4 bases and the J gene end by 5 bases; junction bases not matched to a gene: 4. CDR3 length: 16 residues. In the PCR, 60 Vbeta and 13 Jbeta primers were used. Authors' processing steps: An analysis performed later counted about 80 million unique TCR beta chains (around 10 million of them shared). Sequencing used immunoSEQ multiplex PCR; TCRdb keeps in-frame clones, though not all of them. The V and J calls and the clone size are those of that table, but D and trimming were determined from the DNA. The sample has approximately 170,000 clones; approximately 81% are singletons.

This chain connects TRBV9 to TRBJ2-1, with 15 bases identical to TRBD2. The source is a boy aged 2 to 10 in good health and CMV-seronegative. Sequenced: PBMCs. The CDR3, as DNA: TGTGCCAGCAGCCCCGGACTAGCGGGGGGGGACAATGAGCAGTTCTTC. It specifies CASSPGLAGGDNEQFF.